Presented here are 15 T cell receptor beta chains from one specimen sequenced in a study of T-cell reconstitution after alpha-beta-depleted transplantation in children. Preparation of the TCRbeta library involved a method that used unique molecular identifiers. One entry per CDR3 protein, called by TCRdb with MiXCR from the PCR reads. The profile shows hundreds of thousands of distinct CDR3 sequences, approximately 8% of them singletons. The source material was PBMCs, mostly from graft donor cells, sampled 180 days after TCRalphabeta/CD19-depleted stem cell transplant. The receptors come from a male patient younger than 18 who had a stem cell transplant for acute lymphoblastic leukemia, so the T cells may come from the graft donor.

At least ten counts were recorded for this clonotype. The genes are TRBV15 and TRBJ1-2; D is uncertain. With 0 bases removed from V and 8 bases from J, the gap between germline ends came to 13 bases. In germline, CDR1 is LNHNV, CDR2 YYDKDF (reference sequence). The CDR3 has 14 amino acids. The CDR3 loop reads CATSRDIEQSGYTF. The CDR3, as DNA: TGTGCCACCAGCAGAGATATAGAACAGAGCGGCTACACCTTC.

This clonotype was seen ten or more times. The chain links TRBV20-1 to TRBJ2-1; tentatively, D is TRBD1 (6 bases). The CDR3 totals 15 residues. Germline values: CDR1 DFQATT, CDR2 SNEGSKA (reference sequence). Trimming removed 4 bases from V and 7 bases from J, with 20 bases in between. CDR3 in DNA: TGCAGTGCTAAGGGGTGGACGGGAAGGGGGAATGAGCAGTTCTTC. The encoded protein is CSAKGWTGRGNEQFF.

This clonotype was recorded at least ten times. The rearrangement links TRBV5-5 to TRBJ2-2, with 7 bases identical to TRBD2. Looked up from germline, CDR1 is SGHKS and CDR2 is YYEKEE (reference sequence). The CDR3 contains 15 residues. With V trimmed by 1 base and J by 6 bases, 6 bases remained unmatched. The CDR3 DNA is TGTGCCAGCAGCTTGCGACCGGGAGGAGCCGGGGAGCTGTTTTTT. Its translation is CASSLRPGGAGELFF.

This clonotype has ten or more counts. The rearrangement uses TRBV27 and TRBJ1-3, with D unclear. Germline V gene lookup returns CDR1 MNHEY and CDR2 SMNVEV (reference sequence). The V and J ends lost 8 bases and 0 bases respectively, with 11 bases between them. CDR3 size: 14 residues. This chain's CDR3 is CASLMLVSGNTIYF. In DNA, the CDR3 is TGTGCCAGCCTGATGTTGGTCTCTGGAAACACCATATATTTT.

This clonotype has ten or more counts. The chain carries TRBV6-2 or TRBV6-3 and TRBJ2-2; possibly TRBD2 for D (6 bases). Deletions cut 6 bases from V and 8 bases from J, with 16 bases between. Germline CDR1 is MNHEY and CDR2 is SVGEGT. The CDR3 runs to 14 residues. CDR3 DNA: TGTGCCAGCAGCAACCGGGAGCTATGGGGGGAGCTGTTTTTT. It codes for CASSNRELWGELFF.

At least ten counts were recorded for this clonotype. The V gene is TRBV20-1, the J gene TRBJ2-1, with D perhaps matching TRBD2 (5 bases). V gave up 0 bases and J gave up 7 bases, with 13 bases separating them. This CDR3 comprises 14 residues. Germline loops: CDR1 DFQATT, CDR2 SNEGSKA (reference sequence). The CDR3 nucleotides read TGCAGTGCTAGAGATCCGCCGAGGAGGAATGAGCAGTTCTTC. Translation gives CSARDPPRRNEQFF.

This clonotype was seen ten or more times. The chain employs TRBV20-1 and TRBJ2-5, with TRBD2 matching 7 bases. The trim removed 7 bases at V and 2 bases at J, leaving 7 bases unmatched. The CDR3 is 13 residues long. CDR1 is DFQATT, CDR2 SNEGSKA, per germline (reference sequence). The CDR3 DNA is TGCAGTGGGGAGGGACTTGTACAAGAGACCCAGTACTTC. Protein product: CSGEGLVQETQYF.

This clonotype was seen a single time. The chain is built from TRBV6-2 or TRBV6-3 and TRBJ2-7; 7 bases line up with TRBD1. Trimming took 6 bases from V and 6 from J; bases not matched to a gene: 11. CDR3 length: 14 residues. Germline assignment: CDR1 MNHEY and CDR2 SVGEGT. This chain's CDR3 is CASRATGTPLEQYF. In nucleotides, the CDR3 is TGTGCCAGCAGAGCGACAGGGACCCCTCTCGAGCAGTACTTC.

In this sample, this clonotype turned up many times. J is TRBJ1-4 and V is TRBV10-3, with TRBD1 identical over 8 bases. Trimming cost V 5 bases and J 10 bases; bases outside gene matches: 6. The CDR3 is made up of 13 amino acids. The germline V gene has CDR1 ENHRY and CDR2 SYGVKD. Here the CDR3 reads CAISSGQGGKLFF. The CDR3 DNA follows: TGTGCCATCAGTTCCGGACAGGGAGGAAAACTGTTTTTT.

The sample holds many counts of this clonotype. Since no conserved phenylalanine or tryptophan closes the CDR3, a read error is the likely cause. The DNA is left out, because the CDR3 cannot be placed on it with certainty; the CDR3 is given as TCRdb lists it. The rearrangement joins TRBV28 to TRBJ2-6; the table names TRBD2, a call not compared with the DNA. Including both end residues, the CDR3 is 10 amino acids long. CDR1 is MDHEN and CDR2 is SYDVKM in the germline V gene. The CDR3 sequence is CASSLPLVFS.

This clonotype was recorded many times. This rearrangement joins TRBV27 to TRBJ2-7; D gene ambiguous. Deletions cut 2 bases from V and 4 bases from J, with 9 bases between. This CDR3 is 13 amino acids long. CDR1 MNHEY and CDR2 SMNVEV come from the germline V gene (reference sequence). CDR3 sequence: CASSLRAGYEQYF. The CDR3, as DNA: TGTGCCAGCAGTTTAAGGGCAGGATACGAGCAGTACTTC.

This clonotype was detected ten times or more. The chain has TRBV20-1 and TRBJ2-7; D may be TRBD2 (6 bases). The CDR3 loop spans 13 amino acids. Germline loops: CDR1 DFQATT, CDR2 SNEGSKA (reference sequence). V was pared by 6 bases and J by 2 bases, with 14 bases between. For the CDR3, the DNA is TGCAGTGCCTCCGGGACTGCCACCTACGAGCAGTACTTC. Translating it yields CSASGTATYEQYF.

This clonotype was counted at least ten times. The genes are TRBV7-2 and TRBJ2-7; 8 bases line up with TRBD2. The CDR3 is 15 amino acids. Trimming took 5 bases from V and 5 from J; bases not matched to a gene: 11. CDR1 and CDR2 (germline): SGHTA, FQGNSA. The CDR3 DNA follows: TGTGCCAGCAGCAGGGGGGCAGCGGGAGAGCACGAGCAGTACTTC. It encodes CASSRGAAGEHEQYF.

This clonotype was recorded many times. This chain joins TRBV19 and TRBJ2-1; D call uncertain. V was trimmed by 4 bases and J by 12 bases, leaving 10 bases between them. Looked up from germline, CDR1 is LNHDA and CDR2 is SQIVND (reference sequence). The CDR3 is 11 residues long. CDR3 in amino acids: CASSTDLRQFF. The CDR3 DNA reads as TGTGCCAGTAGTACGGACCTTAGGCAGTTCTTC.

This clonotype was seen at least ten times. The chain's CDR3 is CASSFRTSLNANTGELFF. The DNA of the CDR3 is TGTGCCAGCAGTTTCCGGACCTCCCTTAACGCGAACACCGGGGAGCTGTTTTTT. This chain uses TRBV27 with TRBJ2-2; D uncertain. V was pared by 3 bases and J by 0 bases, with 17 bases between. Germline lookup yields CDR1 MNHEY and CDR2 SMNVEV (reference sequence). The CDR3 extends over 18 amino acids.